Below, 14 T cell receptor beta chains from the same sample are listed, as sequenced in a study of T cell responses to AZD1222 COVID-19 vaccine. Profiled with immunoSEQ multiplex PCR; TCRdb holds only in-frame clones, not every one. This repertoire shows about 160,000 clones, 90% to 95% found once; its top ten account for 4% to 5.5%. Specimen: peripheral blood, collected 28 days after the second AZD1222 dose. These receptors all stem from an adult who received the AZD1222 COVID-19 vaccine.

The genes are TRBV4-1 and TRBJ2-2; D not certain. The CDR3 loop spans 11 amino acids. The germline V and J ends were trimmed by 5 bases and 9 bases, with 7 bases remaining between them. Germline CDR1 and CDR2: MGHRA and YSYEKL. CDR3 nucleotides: TGCGCCAGCAGCGGTACACGGGAGCTGTTTTTT. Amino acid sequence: CASSGTRELFF.

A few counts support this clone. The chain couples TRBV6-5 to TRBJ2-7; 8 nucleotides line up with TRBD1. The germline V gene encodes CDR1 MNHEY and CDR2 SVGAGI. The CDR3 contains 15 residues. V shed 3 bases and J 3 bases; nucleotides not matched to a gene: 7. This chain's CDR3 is CASSYTGTGDYEQYF. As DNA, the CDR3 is TGTGCCAGCAGTTATACCGGGACAGGAGACTACGAGCAGTACTTC.

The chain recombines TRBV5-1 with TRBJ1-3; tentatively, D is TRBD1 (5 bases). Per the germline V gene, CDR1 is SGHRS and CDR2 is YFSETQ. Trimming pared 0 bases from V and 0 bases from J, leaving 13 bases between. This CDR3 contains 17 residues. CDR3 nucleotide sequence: TGCGCCAGCAGCTTGGGCCGGACAATAGCCTCTGGAAACACCATATATTTT. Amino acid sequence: CASSLGRTIASGNTIYF.

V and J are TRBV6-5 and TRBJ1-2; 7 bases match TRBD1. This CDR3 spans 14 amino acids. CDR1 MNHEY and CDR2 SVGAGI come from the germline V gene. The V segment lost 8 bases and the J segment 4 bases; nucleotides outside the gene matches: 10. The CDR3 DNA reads TGTGCCAGCGGACAGGAACCCCTACCCTATGGCTACACCTTC. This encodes CASGQEPLPYGYTF.

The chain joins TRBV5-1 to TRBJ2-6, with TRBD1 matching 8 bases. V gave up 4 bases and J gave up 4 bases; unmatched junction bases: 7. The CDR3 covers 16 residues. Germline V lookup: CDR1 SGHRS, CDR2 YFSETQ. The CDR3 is CASSGGQGSGANVLTF. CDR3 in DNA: TGCGCCAGCAGCGGTGGACAGGGCTCGGGGGCCAACGTCCTGACTTTC.

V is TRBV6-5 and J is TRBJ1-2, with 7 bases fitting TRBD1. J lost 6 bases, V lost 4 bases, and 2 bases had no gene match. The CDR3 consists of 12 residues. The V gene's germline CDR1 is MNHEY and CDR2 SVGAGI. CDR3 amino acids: CASSSGTDGYTF. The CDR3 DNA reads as TGTGCCAGCAGTTCCGGGACAGATGGCTACACCTTC.

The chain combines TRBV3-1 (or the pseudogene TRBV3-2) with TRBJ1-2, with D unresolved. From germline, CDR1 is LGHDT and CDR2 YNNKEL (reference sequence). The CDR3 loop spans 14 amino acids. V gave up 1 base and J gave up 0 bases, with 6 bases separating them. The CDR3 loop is CASSQGTANYGYTF. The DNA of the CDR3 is TGTGCCAGCAGCCAAGGGACGGCTAACTATGGCTACACCTTC.

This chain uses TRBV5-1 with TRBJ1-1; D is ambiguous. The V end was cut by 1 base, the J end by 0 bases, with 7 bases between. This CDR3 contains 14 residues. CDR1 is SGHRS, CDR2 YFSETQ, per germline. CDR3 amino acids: CASSLTDLNTEAFF. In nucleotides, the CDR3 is TGCGCCAGCAGCTTGACCGACTTGAACACTGAAGCTTTCTTT.

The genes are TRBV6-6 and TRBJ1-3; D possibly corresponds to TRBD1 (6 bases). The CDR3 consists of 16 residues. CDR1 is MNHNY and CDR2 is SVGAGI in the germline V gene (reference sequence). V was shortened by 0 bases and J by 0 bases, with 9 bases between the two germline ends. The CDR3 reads CASSYSAGASGNTIYF. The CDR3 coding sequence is TGTGCCAGCAGTTACTCGGCAGGGGCCTCTGGAAACACCATATATTTT.

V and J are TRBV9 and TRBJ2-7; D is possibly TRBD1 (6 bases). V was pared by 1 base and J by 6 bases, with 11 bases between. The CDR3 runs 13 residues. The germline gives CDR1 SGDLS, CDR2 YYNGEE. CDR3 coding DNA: TGTGCCAGCAGCGTACACACAGGGCGCGAGCAGTACTTC. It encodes CASSVHTGREQYF.

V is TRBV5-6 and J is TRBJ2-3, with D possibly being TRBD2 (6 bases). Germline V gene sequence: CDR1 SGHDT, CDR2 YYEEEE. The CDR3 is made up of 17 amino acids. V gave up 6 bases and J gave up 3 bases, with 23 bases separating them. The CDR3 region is CASILGGWAGRTDTQYF. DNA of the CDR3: TGTGCCAGCATCCTCGGAGGGTGGGCGGGAAGGACAGATACGCAGTATTTT.

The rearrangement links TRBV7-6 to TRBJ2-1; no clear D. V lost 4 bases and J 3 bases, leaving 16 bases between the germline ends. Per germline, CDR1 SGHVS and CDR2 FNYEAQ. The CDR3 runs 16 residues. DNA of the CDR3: TGTGCCAGCAGCTCCGTACAAGGACCTTACTACAATGAGCAGTTCTTC. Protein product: CASSSVQGPYYNEQFF. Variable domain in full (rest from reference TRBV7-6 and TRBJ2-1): GAGVSQSPRYKVTKRGQDVALRCDPISGHVSLYWYRQALGQGPEFLTYFNYEAQQDKSGLPNDRFSAERPEGSISTLTIQRTEQRDSAMYRCASSSVQGPYYNEQFFGPGTRLTVL.

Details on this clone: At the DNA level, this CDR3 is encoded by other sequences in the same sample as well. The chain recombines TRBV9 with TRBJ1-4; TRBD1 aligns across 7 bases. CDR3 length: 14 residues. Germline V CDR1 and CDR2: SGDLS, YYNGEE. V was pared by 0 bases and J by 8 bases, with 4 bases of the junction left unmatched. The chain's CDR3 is CASSVGQGSEKLFF. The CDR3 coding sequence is TGTGCCAGCAGCGTAGGACAGGGAAGCGAAAAACTGTTTTTT.

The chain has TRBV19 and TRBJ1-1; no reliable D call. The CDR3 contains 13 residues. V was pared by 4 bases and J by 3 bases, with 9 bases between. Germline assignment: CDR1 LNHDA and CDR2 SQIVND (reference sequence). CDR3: CASSNLGHTEAFF. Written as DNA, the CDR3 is TGTGCCAGTAGTAATCTGGGCCACACTGAAGCTTTCTTT.